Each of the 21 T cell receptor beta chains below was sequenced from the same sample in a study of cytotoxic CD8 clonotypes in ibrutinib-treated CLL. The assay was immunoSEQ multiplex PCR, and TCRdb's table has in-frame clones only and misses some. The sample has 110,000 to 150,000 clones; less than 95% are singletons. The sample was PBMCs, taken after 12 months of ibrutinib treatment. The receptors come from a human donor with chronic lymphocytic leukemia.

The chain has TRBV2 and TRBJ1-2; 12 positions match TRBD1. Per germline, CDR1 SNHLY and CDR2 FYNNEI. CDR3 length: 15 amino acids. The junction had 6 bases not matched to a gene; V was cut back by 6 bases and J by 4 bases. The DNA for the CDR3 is TGTGCCAGCAGGCCCGGGACAGGGGGCGGCTATGGCTACACCTTC. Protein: CASRPGTGGGYGYTF. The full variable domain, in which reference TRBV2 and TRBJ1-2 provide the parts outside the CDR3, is EPEVTQTPSHQVTQMGQEVILRCVPISNHLYFYWYRQILGQKVEFLVSFYNNEISEKSEIFDDQFSVERPDGSNFTLKIRSTKLEDSAMYFCASRPGTGGGYGYTFGSGTRLTVV.

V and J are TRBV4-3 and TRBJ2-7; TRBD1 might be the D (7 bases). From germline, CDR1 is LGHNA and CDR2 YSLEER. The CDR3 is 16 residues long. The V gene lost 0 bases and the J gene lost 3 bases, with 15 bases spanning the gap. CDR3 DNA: TGCGCCAGCAGCCAAGAAGGGTCAGGGGGGATCTACGAGCAGTACTTC. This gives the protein CASSQEGSGGIYEQYF.

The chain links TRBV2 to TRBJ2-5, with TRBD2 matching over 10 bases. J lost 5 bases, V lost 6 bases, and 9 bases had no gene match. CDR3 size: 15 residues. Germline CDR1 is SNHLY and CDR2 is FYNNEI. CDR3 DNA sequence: TGTGCCAGCAGACTAGCGGGAAGTTACGGTGAGACCCAGTACTTC. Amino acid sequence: CASRLAGSYGETQYF.

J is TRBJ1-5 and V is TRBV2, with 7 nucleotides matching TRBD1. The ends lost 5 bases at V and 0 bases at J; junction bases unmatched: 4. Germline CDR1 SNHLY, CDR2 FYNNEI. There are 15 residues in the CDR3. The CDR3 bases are TGTGCCAGCAGTCTGACAGGGAATAGCAATCAGCCCCAGCATTTT. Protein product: CASSLTGNSNQPQHF.

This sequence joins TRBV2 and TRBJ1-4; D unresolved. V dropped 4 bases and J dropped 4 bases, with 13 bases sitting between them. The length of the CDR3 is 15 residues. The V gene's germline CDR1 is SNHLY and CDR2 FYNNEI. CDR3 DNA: TGTGCCAGCAGTGGAGACGACCTATATAATGAAAAACTGTTTTTT. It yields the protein CASSGDDLYNEKLFF.

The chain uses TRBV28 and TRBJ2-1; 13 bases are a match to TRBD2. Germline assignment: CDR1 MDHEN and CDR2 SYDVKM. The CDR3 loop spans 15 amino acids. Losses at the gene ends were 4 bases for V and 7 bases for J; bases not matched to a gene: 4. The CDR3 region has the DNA TGTGCCAGCAGTTGGACTAGCGGGAGTTGGAATGAGCAGTTCTTC. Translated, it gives CASSWTSGSWNEQFF. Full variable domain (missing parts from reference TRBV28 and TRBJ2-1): DVKVTQSSRYLVKRTGEKVFLECVQDMDHENMFWYRQDPGLGLRLIYFSYDVKMKEKGDIPEGYSVSREKKERFSLILESASTNQTSMYLCASSWTSGSWNEQFFGPGTRLTVL.

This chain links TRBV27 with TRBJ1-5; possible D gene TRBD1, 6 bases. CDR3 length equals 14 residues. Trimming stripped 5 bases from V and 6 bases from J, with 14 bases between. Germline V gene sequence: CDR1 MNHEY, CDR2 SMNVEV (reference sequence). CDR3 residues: CASSVRGGGQPQHF. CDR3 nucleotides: TGTGCCAGCAGTGTGAGGGGGGGCGGTCAGCCCCAGCATTTT.

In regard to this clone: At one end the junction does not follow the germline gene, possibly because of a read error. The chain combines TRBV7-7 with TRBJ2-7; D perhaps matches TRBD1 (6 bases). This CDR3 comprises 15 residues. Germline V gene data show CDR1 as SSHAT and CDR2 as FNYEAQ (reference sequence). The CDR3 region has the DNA TGTGCTAGCAGCCTCGCCCTGGGGGCTAACTACGAGCAGTACTTC. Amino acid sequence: CASSLALGANYEQYF.

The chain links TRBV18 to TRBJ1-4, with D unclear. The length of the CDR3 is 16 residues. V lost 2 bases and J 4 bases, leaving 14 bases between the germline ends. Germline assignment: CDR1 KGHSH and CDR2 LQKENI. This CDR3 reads CASSPSSPSDNEKLFF. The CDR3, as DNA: TGTGCCAGCTCACCAAGCTCTCCGTCGGATAATGAAAAACTGTTTTTT.

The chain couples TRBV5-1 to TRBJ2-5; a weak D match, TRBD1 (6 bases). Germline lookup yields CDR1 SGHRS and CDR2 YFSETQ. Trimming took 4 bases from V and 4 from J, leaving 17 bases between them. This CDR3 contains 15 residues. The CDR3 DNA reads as TGCGCCAGCAGCCAAAACTTAGGGGGACCAGAGACCCAGTACTTC. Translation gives CASSQNLGGPETQYF.

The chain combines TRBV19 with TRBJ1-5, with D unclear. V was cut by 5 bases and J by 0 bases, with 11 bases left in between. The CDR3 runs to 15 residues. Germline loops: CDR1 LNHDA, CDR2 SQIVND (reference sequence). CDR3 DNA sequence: TGTGCCAGTAGTTTCACCGCCGATAGCAATCAGCCCCAGCATTTT. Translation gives CASSFTADSNQPQHF.

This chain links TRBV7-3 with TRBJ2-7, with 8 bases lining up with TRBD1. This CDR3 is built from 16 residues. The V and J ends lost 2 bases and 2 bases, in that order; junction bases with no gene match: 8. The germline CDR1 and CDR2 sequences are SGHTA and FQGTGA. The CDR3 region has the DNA TGTGCCAGCAGCTTAGGTAATTGGGGACAGGCCTACGAGCAGTACTTC. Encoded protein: CASSLGNWGQAYEQYF.

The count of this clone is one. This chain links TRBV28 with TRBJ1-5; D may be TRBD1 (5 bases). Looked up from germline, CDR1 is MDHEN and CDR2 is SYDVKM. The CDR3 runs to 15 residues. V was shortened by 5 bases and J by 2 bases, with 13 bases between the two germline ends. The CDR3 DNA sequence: TGTGCCAGCAGTAGGGCGGGGACGGGCAATCAGCCCCAGCATTTT. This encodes CASSRAGTGNQPQHF. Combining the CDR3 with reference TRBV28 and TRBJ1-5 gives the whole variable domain DVKVTQSSRYLVKRTGEKVFLECVQDMDHENMFWYRQDPGLGLRLIYFSYDVKMKEKGDIPEGYSVSREKKERFSLILESASTNQTSMYLCASSRAGTGNQPQHFGDGTRLSIL.

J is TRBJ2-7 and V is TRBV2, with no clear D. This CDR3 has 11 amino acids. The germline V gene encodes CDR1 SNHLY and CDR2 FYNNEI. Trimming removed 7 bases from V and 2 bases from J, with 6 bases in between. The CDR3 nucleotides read TGTGCCAGCACCAACGCCTACGAGCAGTACTTC. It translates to CASTNAYEQYF.

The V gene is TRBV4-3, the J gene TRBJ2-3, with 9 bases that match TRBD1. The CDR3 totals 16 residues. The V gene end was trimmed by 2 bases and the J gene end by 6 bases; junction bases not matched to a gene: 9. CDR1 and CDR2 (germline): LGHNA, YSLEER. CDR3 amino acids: CASSQNTGTGWDTQYF. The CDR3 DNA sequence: TGCGCCAGCAGCCAAAATACCGGGACAGGGTGGGATACGCAGTATTTT.

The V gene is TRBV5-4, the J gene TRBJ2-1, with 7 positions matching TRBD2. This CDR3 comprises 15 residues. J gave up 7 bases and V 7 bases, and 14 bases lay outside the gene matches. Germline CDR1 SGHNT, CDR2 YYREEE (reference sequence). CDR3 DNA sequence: TGTGCCAGCCGGGGAGGGGCTGGGTGGTTTAATGAGCAGTTCTTC. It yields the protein CASRGGAGWFNEQFF.

Here the CDR3 reads CASSFNFLEQYF. In DNA form, the CDR3 reads TGTGCCAGCAGCTTTAACTTCCTCGAGCAGTACTTC. This chain connects TRBV11-2 to TRBJ2-7; D is ambiguous. Between the trimmed V and J ends, which lost 3 bases and 6 bases, there was a span of 9 bases. This CDR3 is 12 amino acids long. Germline CDR1 and CDR2: SGHAT and FQNNGV.

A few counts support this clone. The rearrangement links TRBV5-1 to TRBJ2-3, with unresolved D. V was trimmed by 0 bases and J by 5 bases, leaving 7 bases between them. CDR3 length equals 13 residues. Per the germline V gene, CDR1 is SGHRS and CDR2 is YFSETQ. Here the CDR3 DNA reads TGCGCCAGCAGCTTGGCCGTAGGAGATACGCAGTATTTT. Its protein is CASSLAVGDTQYF.

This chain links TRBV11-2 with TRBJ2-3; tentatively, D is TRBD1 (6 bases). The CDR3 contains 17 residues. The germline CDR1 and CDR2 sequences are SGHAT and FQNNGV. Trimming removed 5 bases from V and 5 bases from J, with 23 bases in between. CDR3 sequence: CASSQRPGVALGDTQYF. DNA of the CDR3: TGTGCCAGCAGCCAACGCCCAGGGGTGGCCCTTGGAGATACGCAGTATTTT.

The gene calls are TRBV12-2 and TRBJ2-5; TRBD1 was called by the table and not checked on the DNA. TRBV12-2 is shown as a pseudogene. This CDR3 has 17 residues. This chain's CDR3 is CASRLILGAQTQETQYF. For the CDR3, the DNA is TGTGCAAGTCGCTTAATCCTAGGGGCTCAGACTCAAGAGACCCAGTACTTC.

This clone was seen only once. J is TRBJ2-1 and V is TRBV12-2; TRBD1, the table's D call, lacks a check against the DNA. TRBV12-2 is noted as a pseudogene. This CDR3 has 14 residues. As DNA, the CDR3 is TGTGCAAGTCGCTTAGCGGACAGGGTAATGCAGCAGTTCTTC. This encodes CASRLADRVMQQFF.